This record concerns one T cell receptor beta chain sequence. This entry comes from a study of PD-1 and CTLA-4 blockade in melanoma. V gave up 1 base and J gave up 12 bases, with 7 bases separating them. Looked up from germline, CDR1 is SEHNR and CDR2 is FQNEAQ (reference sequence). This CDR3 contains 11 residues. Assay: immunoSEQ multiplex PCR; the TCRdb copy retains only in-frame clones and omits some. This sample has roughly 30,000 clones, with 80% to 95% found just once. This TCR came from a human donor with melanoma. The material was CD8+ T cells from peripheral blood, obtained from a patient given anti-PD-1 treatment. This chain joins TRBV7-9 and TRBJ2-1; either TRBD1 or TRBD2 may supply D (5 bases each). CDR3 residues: CASSLGGWQFF. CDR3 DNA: TGTGCCAGCAGCTTAGGGGGGTGGCAGTTCTTC.